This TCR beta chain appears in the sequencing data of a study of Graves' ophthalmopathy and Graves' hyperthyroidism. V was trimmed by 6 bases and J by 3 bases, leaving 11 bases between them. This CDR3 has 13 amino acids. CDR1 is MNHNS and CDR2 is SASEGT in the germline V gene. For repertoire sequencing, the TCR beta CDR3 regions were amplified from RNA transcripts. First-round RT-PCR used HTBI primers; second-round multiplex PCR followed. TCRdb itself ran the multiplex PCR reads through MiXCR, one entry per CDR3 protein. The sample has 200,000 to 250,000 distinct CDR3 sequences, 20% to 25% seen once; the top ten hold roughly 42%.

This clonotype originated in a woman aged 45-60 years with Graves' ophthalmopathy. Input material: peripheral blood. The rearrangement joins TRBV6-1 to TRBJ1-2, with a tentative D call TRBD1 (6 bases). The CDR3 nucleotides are TGTGCCAGCAGACCGGGACATCACTATGGCTACACCTTC. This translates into CASRPGHHYGYTF.